The following is a TCR beta chain sequence with its context. This same CDR3 is encoded by further DNA sequences in the sample. The data originate from a study of blood T cell repertoires in COVID-19. Study as a whole: The samples span acute and convalescent COVID-19 from the United States, Italy and Spain. From T cells, B-cell-depleted T cells, or PBMCs came the material, which was cDNA or gDNA.

Seattle's enrolled individuals joined amid active infection and were then monitored longitudinally. Original processing methods: For nucleated cells, counts were estimated from reference gene primer amplification. This table comes from immunoSEQ multiplex PCR, and its TCRdb copy is limited to in-frame clones, with some not included. Clone size and V and J calls were adopted from that table, with D and trimming inferred from the DNA. The data contain around 470,000 clones, roughly 89% of them seen just once; the ten biggest clones take up roughly 0.84%. CDR1 is LGHDT and CDR2 is YNNKEL in the germline V gene (reference sequence). The V end was cut by 4 bases, the J end by 0 bases, with 4 bases between. CDR3 length equals 12 residues.

The sequence was collected from a man in his late teens or twenties with COVID-19, enrolled during active disease. V and J are TRBV3-1 (or the pseudogene TRBV3-2) and TRBJ2-7; D is unclear. Sequencing was carried out using peripheral blood. In nucleotides, the CDR3 is TGTGCCAGCAGCCCCTCCTCCTACGAGCAGTACTTC. Its protein is CASSPSSYEQYF.